One and the same sample provided the 32 T cell receptor beta chains below, sequenced in a study of T cells in Graves' hyperthyroidism and ophthalmopathy. RNA transcripts served as the template for amplifying TCR beta CDR3 regions. With the HTBI primer set, the TCR CDR3 went through a first round of RT-PCR. TCRdb used MiXCR to reprocess the multiplex PCR reads, holding one entry per CDR3 protein. The table includes around 720,000 distinct CDR3 sequences, about a third detected once. Sequenced sample: blood. These receptors came from a woman in her thirties or forties with Graves' hyperthyroidism.

There are a few counts of this clonotype. V and J are TRBV10-2 and TRBJ2-5; 7 nucleotides line up with TRBD1. From germline, CDR1 is WSHSY and CDR2 SAAADI. Trimming removed 4 bases from V and 5 bases from J; junction bases left unmatched: 10. This CDR3 is 15 amino acids long. CDR3 amino acids: CASSVTGDVGETQYF. The CDR3 nucleotides are TGCGCCAGCAGTGTCACAGGGGATGTAGGGGAGACCCAGTACTTC.

Worth noting for this clonotype: A much bigger clone sits one base away, suggesting this may be a read error. The rearrangement links TRBV10-3 to TRBJ2-2; 9 positions agree with TRBD1. CDR3 length equals 11 residues. Germline V lookup: CDR1 ENHRY, CDR2 SYGVKD. The CDR3 spells CVISGDRALFF. Here the CDR3 DNA reads TGTGTCATCAGTGGGGACAGGGCTCTGTTTTTT.

The gene calls are TRBV25-1 and TRBJ2-3; a possible D gene is TRBD1 (5 bases). The CDR3 runs 14 residues. V was pared by 5 bases and J by 1 base, with 10 bases between. Germline V CDR1 and CDR2: MGHDK, SYGVNS. The chain's CDR3 is CASSLGVGTDTQYF. For the CDR3, the DNA is TGTGCCAGCAGTCTAGGGGTGGGCACAGATACGCAGTATTTT.

This clonotype was seen ten or more times. This rearrangement joins TRBV15 to TRBJ1-5, with unresolved D. V lost 8 bases to trimming and J lost 4 bases, with 9 bases between them. This CDR3 is 12 amino acids long. Germline CDR1 reads LNHNV; CDR2 reads YYDKDF (reference sequence). This CDR3 reads CATSGGNQPQHF. The CDR3 region has the DNA TGTGCCACCTCAGGAGGAAATCAGCCCCAGCATTTT.

This clonotype has a count of ten or more. The CDR3 spells CASSTRGTRAFF. The CDR3 region has the DNA TGTGCCAGTAGTACCCGCGGCACACGAGCTTTCTTT. The chain has TRBV19 and TRBJ1-1; D call uncertain. The CDR3 has 12 residues. V was cut by 4 bases and J by 10 bases, with 13 bases left in between. Germline V gene lookup returns CDR1 LNHDA and CDR2 SQIVND (reference sequence).

Concerning this clonotype: The CDR3 end shows no conserved phenylalanine or tryptophan, and so a read error is likely. Because the CDR3's place on the DNA is in doubt, the DNA is left out and the CDR3 is given as listed by TCRdb. V gene TRBV10-3 combines with J gene TRBJ1-5. Termini included, the CDR3 measures 15 amino acids. Germline V lookup: CDR1 ENHRY, CDR2 SYGVKD. CDR3 in amino acids: CAISESRLGTEAVNV.

The rearrangement joins TRBV7-8 to TRBJ1-2; D unclear. CDR1 is SGHVS and CDR2 is FQNEAQ in the germline V gene. This CDR3 contains 15 residues. With 2 bases removed from V and 4 bases from J, the gap between germline ends came to 14 bases. CDR3 DNA: TGTGCCAGCAGCTTATTGGTGGATGTCCCCTATGGCTACACCTTC. Protein product: CASSLLVDVPYGYTF.

This clonotype was observed at least ten times. The V call is TRBV10-3, the J call TRBJ2-5; D call uncertain. The V gene's germline CDR1 is ENHRY and CDR2 SYGVKD. V lost 4 bases, J lost 0 bases, and 9 bases lay in between. The CDR3 is made up of 14 amino acids. CDR3 bases: TGTGCCATCAGTGGTAACAGACACCAAGAGACCCAGTACTTC. It encodes CAISGNRHQETQYF.

The chain employs TRBV9 and TRBJ2-2; possible D gene TRBD1, 5 bases. This CDR3 comprises 18 residues. In germline, CDR1 is SGDLS, CDR2 YYNGEE. Trimming shortened V by 0 bases and J by 0 bases, and 15 bases separated the two germline ends. CDR3: CASSVDPSWGPNTGELFF. The CDR3 DNA sequence: TGTGCCAGCAGCGTAGATCCCTCGTGGGGCCCGAACACCGGGGAGCTGTTTTTT.

The DNA for the CDR3 is TGTGCCATCAGTGAGTCGGGGCCAGGGGACGGGGAGCTGTTTTTT. It yields the protein CAISESGPGDGELFF. The chain joins TRBV10-3 to TRBJ2-2; possibly TRBD1 for D (6 bases). Deletions cut 0 bases from V and 7 bases from J, with 12 bases between. The CDR3 covers 15 residues. Germline CDR1 and CDR2: ENHRY and SYGVKD.

This clonotype has ten or more counts. This chain uses TRBV7-3 with TRBJ2-2; D perhaps matches TRBD2 (5 bases). V gave up 4 bases and J gave up 4 bases, with 13 bases separating them. The CDR3 runs to 15 residues. The germline V gene encodes CDR1 SGHTA and CDR2 FQGTGA. The CDR3 DNA reads as TGTGCCAGCAGCTCCCTCGGGGATAGCACCGGGGAGCTGTTTTTT. Its translation is CASSSLGDSTGELFF.

Only a few counts were recorded for this clonotype. V is TRBV19 and J is TRBJ1-2; D possibly corresponds to TRBD1 (5 bases). V lost 3 bases to trimming and J lost 3 bases, with 14 bases between them. CDR1 and CDR2 (germline): LNHDA, SQIVND (reference sequence). This CDR3 spans 15 amino acids. The CDR3 DNA reads TGTGCCAGTAGTATGGGGAACAGGATGGACTATGGCTACACCTTC. Its protein product is CASSMGNRMDYGYTF.

The V gene is TRBV15, the J gene TRBJ2-4, with D possibly matching TRBD1 (6 bases). Trimming stripped 7 bases from V and 0 bases from J, with 7 bases between. The CDR3 length is 13 residues. The germline gives CDR1 LNHNV, CDR2 YYDKDF (reference sequence). CDR3 amino acids: CATTGVAKNIQYF. CDR3 in DNA: TGTGCCACCACAGGGGTAGCCAAAAACATTCAGTACTTC.

This clonotype was observed a few times. The chain joins TRBV7-2 to TRBJ2-7, with a weak D call TRBD1 (6 bases). This CDR3 is built from 15 residues. The V end lost 1 base, the J end lost 1 base, and 11 bases lay between the germline ends. Germline V gene sequence: CDR1 SGHTA, CDR2 FQGNSA. DNA of the CDR3: TGTGCCAGCAGCTTAGAAGCAGGGGAGTCCTACGAGCAGTACTTC. It yields the protein CASSLEAGESYEQYF.

Notes on this clonotype: Being one base from a much bigger clone, this may be a read error. The chain uses TRBV20-1 and TRBJ2-5; possible D gene TRBD2, 6 bases. V lost 3 bases to trimming and J lost 4 bases, with 18 bases between them. CDR3 length: 15 amino acids. The germline CDR1 and CDR2 sequences are DFQATT and SNEGSKA (reference sequence). The CDR3 region has the DNA TGCAGTGCTAGGGTGCTGACTAGACACTCAGAGACCCAGTACTTC. Translation: CSARVLTRHSETQYF.

This clonotype was counted a few times. The chain carries TRBV30 and TRBJ1-2; 7 bases map to TRBD1. The trim removed 4 bases at V and 1 base at J, leaving 3 bases unmatched. The CDR3 loop spans 13 amino acids. Germline loops: CDR1 GTSNPN, CDR2 SVGIG (reference sequence). The CDR3 DNA follows: TGTGCCTGGACCACAGGGGTTAACTATGGCTACACCTTC. It encodes CAWTTGVNYGYTF.

Comments on this clonotype: One junction end does not reproduce the germline sequence, and a read error may be involved. The chain uses TRBV7-9 and TRBJ1-6, with a weak D call TRBD1 (6 bases). The CDR3 is made up of 14 amino acids. CDR1 and CDR2 (germline): SEHNR, FQNEAQ (reference sequence). This CDR3 is CVSSGGLVNSPLHF. The DNA of the CDR3 is TGTGTCAGCAGCGGGGGGCTAGTTAATTCACCCCTCCACTTT.

This clonotype appeared many times. The rearrangement uses TRBV6-2 or TRBV6-3 and TRBJ1-5; D is unresolved. V shed 7 bases and J shed 9 bases, with 19 bases lying between them. CDR1 MNHEY and CDR2 SVGEGT come from the germline V gene. This CDR3 is 14 amino acids long. As DNA, the CDR3 is TGTGCCAGCACCGGAGGACCTCCTGGGCGGCCCCAGCATTTT. Protein product: CASTGGPPGRPQHF.

This clonotype was seen at least ten times. This rearrangement joins TRBV2 to TRBJ1-1; D remains unclear. The CDR3 spans 13 residues. Trimming shortened V by 7 bases and J by 6 bases, and 15 bases separated the two germline ends. Germline V CDR1 and CDR2: SNHLY, FYNNEI. The CDR3 DNA reads as TGTGCCAGCAAGCTACAGAGTAAGGCTGAAGCTTTCTTT. Translated: CASKLQSKAEAFF.

This clonotype showed up just a few times. The gene calls are TRBV20-1 and TRBJ2-7; D possibly corresponds to TRBD2 (5 bases). V dropped 6 bases and J dropped 1 base, with 19 bases sitting between them. Germline assignment: CDR1 DFQATT and CDR2 SNEGSKA (reference sequence). This CDR3 region has 15 residues. Written as DNA, the CDR3 is TGCAGTGCCTTTATTGAGGGCACGATGTCCTACGAGCAGTACTTC. This translates into CSAFIEGTMSYEQYF.

There are many counts of this clonotype. The chain has TRBV19 and TRBJ2-7; TRBD1 agrees at 8 bases. The junction had 2 bases not matched to a gene; V was cut back by 2 bases and J by 5 bases. From germline, CDR1 is LNHDA and CDR2 SQIVND (reference sequence). This CDR3 spans 13 amino acids. Here the CDR3 reads CASSISDRDEQYF. CDR3 sequence (DNA): TGTGCCAGTAGTATATCGGACAGGGACGAGCAGTACTTC.

In its sample, this clonotype was seen many times. The rearrangement joins TRBV29-1 to TRBJ1-2; the match to TRBD1 covers 10 bases. Germline V gene lookup returns CDR1 SQVTM and CDR2 ANQGSEA. V shed 6 bases, J shed 2 bases, and the junction held 9 bases outside the gene matches. This CDR3 is built from 15 residues. CDR3 sequence reads: CSVAGTGQGNYGYTF. CDR3 nucleotide sequence: TGCAGCGTCGCCGGAACGGGACAGGGGAACTATGGCTACACCTTC. Using reference TRBV29-1 and TRBJ1-2 for the parts outside the CDR3, the full variable domain is SAVISQKPSRDICQRGTSLTIQCQVDSQVTMMFWYRQQPGQSLTLIATANQGSEATYESGFVIDKFPISRPNLTFSTLTVSNMSPEDSSIYLCSVAGTGQGNYGYTFGSGTRLTVV.

In its sample, this clonotype was seen many times. This chain joins TRBV19 and TRBJ1-1; D might be TRBD1 (6 bases). The CDR3 has 12 amino acids. Germline lookup yields CDR1 LNHDA and CDR2 SQIVND (reference sequence). The V end lost 10 bases, the J end lost 6 bases, and 15 bases lay between the germline ends. For the CDR3, the DNA is TGTGCCACCCGCGGAGCAGGGGCTGAAGCTTTCTTT. This gives the protein CATRGAGAEAFF.

This clonotype was counted ten times or more. The chain is built from TRBV9 and TRBJ2-7; 7 nucleotides line up with TRBD2. The V segment lost 2 bases and the J segment 5 bases; nucleotides outside the gene matches: 10. In germline, CDR1 is SGDLS, CDR2 YYNGEE. The CDR3 spans 15 residues. CDR3 loop: CASSVGGVSGNEQYF. The CDR3 region has the DNA TGTGCCAGCAGCGTGGGAGGGGTGAGTGGGAACGAGCAGTACTTC. The variable domain in full, with the rest retrieved from reference TRBV9 and TRBJ2-7, is DSGVTQTPKHLITATGQRVTLRCSPRSGDLSVYWYQQSLDQGLQFLIQYYNGEERAKGNILERFSAQQFPDLHSELNLSSLELGDSALYFCASSVGGVSGNEQYFGPGTRLTVT.

The chain carries TRBV14 and TRBJ1-1; D might be TRBD1 (6 bases). The germline gives CDR1 SGHDN, CDR2 FVKESK. The CDR3 runs 17 residues. The V end lost 5 bases, the J end lost 0 bases, and 19 bases lay between the germline ends. The CDR3 bases are TGTGCCAGCAGCGACCGGACAGCGCTTATCATGAACACTGAAGCTTTCTTT. This encodes CASSDRTALIMNTEAFF.

This clonotype was picked up many times. The chain is built from TRBV7-8 and TRBJ1-4, with D maybe TRBD1 (5 bases). CDR1 SGHVS and CDR2 FQNEAQ come from the germline V gene. The V gene lost 5 bases and the J gene lost 4 bases, with 11 bases spanning the gap. This CDR3 region has 14 residues. CDR3 protein: CASSLDSYNEKLFF. For the CDR3, the DNA is TGTGCCAGCAGCCTAGACAGTTATAATGAAAAACTGTTTTTT.

This clonotype was seen many times. The rearrangement links TRBV5-1 to TRBJ2-7; the D gene is possibly TRBD1 (5 bases). The CDR3 has 12 amino acids. The V end was cut by 4 bases, the J end by 2 bases, with 7 bases between. Germline V lookup: CDR1 SGHRS, CDR2 YFSETQ. CDR3 region: CASSVDTYEQYF. In nucleotides, the CDR3 is TGCGCCAGCAGCGTGGACACCTACGAGCAGTACTTC.

This clonotype was counted many times. The chain links TRBV19 to TRBJ2-7; the D call may be TRBD1 or TRBD2 (6 bases each). The CDR3 runs 14 residues. Trimming took off 3 bases at V and 6 bases at J, with 15 bases between the two ends. The germline CDR1 and CDR2 sequences are LNHDA and SQIVND (reference sequence). CDR3 protein: CASSIGGAGVEQYF. The CDR3 DNA follows: TGTGCCAGTAGTATTGGAGGGGCAGGGGTCGAGCAGTACTTC.

This clonotype was found many times. The V call is TRBV19, the J call TRBJ2-5; tentative D call: TRBD1 (5 bases). Trimming shortened V by 3 bases and J by 4 bases, and 6 bases separated the two germline ends. The CDR3 totals 12 residues. Germline loops: CDR1 LNHDA, CDR2 SQIVND (reference sequence). CDR3 bases: TGTGCCAGTAGTATCCAGGGAGAGACCCAGTACTTC. It specifies CASSIQGETQYF.

This clonotype was counted between two and nine times. This rearrangement joins TRBV20-1 to TRBJ2-6, with D perhaps matching TRBD1 (5 bases). With 1 base removed from V and 4 bases from J, the gap between germline ends came to 14 bases. Germline loops: CDR1 DFQATT, CDR2 SNEGSKA (reference sequence). The CDR3 spans 16 residues. For the CDR3, the DNA is TGCAGTGCTAGAGCCTCAGGGTTCCCCGGGGCCAACGTCCTGACTTTC. Translated: CSARASGFPGANVLTF.

The rearrangement links TRBV7-9 to TRBJ1-1; D uncertain. Trimming cost V 1 base and J 0 bases, with 18 bases left between them. The V gene's germline CDR1 is SEHNR and CDR2 FQNEAQ (reference sequence). The CDR3 covers 18 residues. CDR3 protein: CASSLEADLLRLNTEAFF. CDR3 coding DNA: TGTGCCAGCAGCTTAGAGGCGGACCTACTTCGACTGAACACTGAAGCTTTCTTT.

There are a few counts of this clonotype. The CDR3 DNA sequence: TGTGCCAGCAGTTACACCGCCCCCTTCTCGCGGGCGGACGAGCAGTACTTC. Translated, it gives CASSYTAPFSRADEQYF. The chain employs TRBV6-5 and TRBJ2-7; tentative D call: TRBD2 (5 bases). V gave up 2 bases and J gave up 5 bases, with 22 bases separating them. The germline V gene encodes CDR1 MNHEY and CDR2 SVGAGI. The CDR3 contains 17 residues.